One and the same sample provided the 21 T cell receptor beta chains below, sequenced in a study of shared clonotypes between healthy human individuals. The data were produced by immunoSEQ multiplex PCR, yet TCRdb's version contains in-frame clones alone and is incomplete. The sample includes 1.6 million or so clones, 98% of them seen just once. What was sequenced was naive CD4+ T cells sorted from blood. The subset: CD45RA+ positively selected. Receptors were obtained from a man between 25 and 39 years old in good health.

The rearrangement joins TRBV6-5 to TRBJ1-2; D unclear. Germline V gene lookup returns CDR1 MNHEY and CDR2 SVGAGI. The CDR3 length is 10 residues. Trimming left V 10 bases short and J 3 bases short, with 6 bases between. The CDR3 bases are TGTGCCACAGTGGACTATGGCTACACCTTC. As protein: CATVDYGYTF.

A word on this clone: The identical CDR3 is also encoded by other nucleotide sequences in the sample. The chain links TRBV20-1 to TRBJ2-3; 7 positions match TRBD2. This CDR3 is 11 amino acids long. The germline gives CDR1 DFQATT, CDR2 SNEGSKA (reference sequence). Written as DNA, the CDR3 is TGCTCGGGGGGAGGAACAGATACGCAGTATTTT. This translates into CSGGGTDTQYF.

The CDR3 bases are TGCGCCAGCAGCCGCGACAGGGCGGTAACTGAAGCTTTCTTT. Translated: CASSRDRAVTEAFF. V gene TRBV5-1 combines with J gene TRBJ1-1, with TRBD1 matching 7 bases. CDR1 and CDR2 (germline): SGHRS, YFSETQ. V shed 4 bases and J 5 bases; nucleotides not matched to a gene: 8. The CDR3 extends over 14 amino acids.

The chain couples TRBV6-1 to TRBJ2-1, with TRBD2 matching 11 bases. J lost 8 bases, V lost 7 bases, and 10 bases had no gene match. Germline-derived CDR1 and CDR2 are MNHNS and SASEGT. The CDR3 totals 15 residues. The CDR3 protein is CASTQLAGVVYEQFF. In nucleotides, the CDR3 is TGTGCCAGCACCCAACTAGCGGGAGTGGTCTATGAGCAGTTCTTC.

The chain combines TRBV10-3 with TRBJ1-5; D unclear. This CDR3 is 10 amino acids long. Germline V gene lookup returns CDR1 ENHRY and CDR2 SYGVKD. The V and J ends lost 10 bases and 4 bases respectively, with 5 bases between them. The CDR3 DNA reads as TGTGCCACCGCAAATCAGCCCCAGCATTTT. Protein sequence: CATANQPQHF.

This rearrangement joins TRBV6-1 to TRBJ1-5; tentative D call: TRBD1 (5 bases). V was trimmed by 5 bases and J by 6 bases, leaving 14 bases between them. The CDR3 sequence is 14 residues long. Germline V gene lookup returns CDR1 MNHNS and CDR2 SASEGT. In DNA, the CDR3 is TGTGCCAGCAGTTCACAGGACCGGCGTCAGCCCCAGCATTTT. Amino acid sequence: CASSSQDRRQPQHF.

The chain combines TRBV4-3 with TRBJ1-2; the match to TRBD1 covers 10 bases. V shed 2 bases and J 4 bases; nucleotides not matched to a gene: 10. CDR1 LGHNA and CDR2 YSLEER come from the germline V gene. The CDR3 contains 17 residues. CDR3 in amino acids: CASSQRTGGRNIYGYTF. CDR3 bases: TGCGCCAGCAGCCAAAGGACAGGGGGGCGGAATATCTATGGCTACACCTTC.

This chain uses TRBV5-1 with TRBJ2-7; the match to TRBD1 covers 9 bases. Germline V lookup: CDR1 SGHRS, CDR2 YFSETQ. The junction had 5 bases not matched to a gene; V was cut back by 4 bases and J by 3 bases. The CDR3 runs 14 residues. Written as DNA, the CDR3 is TGCGCCAGCAGCGCCTCGGGACAGGGCTACGAGCAGTACTTC. Translated: CASSASGQGYEQYF.

In DNA form, the CDR3 reads TGTGCCAGCAGTCACCCGGGACTGCAGGCGAGCGAGCAGTACTTC. It specifies CASSHPGLQASEQYF. The gene calls are TRBV6-1 and TRBJ2-7; D is perhaps TRBD2 (6 bases). Germline lookup yields CDR1 MNHNS and CDR2 SASEGT. This CDR3 contains 15 residues. V was shortened by 5 bases and J by 6 bases, with 20 bases between the two germline ends.

The chain employs TRBV11-3 and TRBJ2-1; D perhaps matches TRBD2 (6 bases). CDR3 size: 17 residues. CDR1 is SGHNT and CDR2 is YENEEA in the germline V gene. The V gene lost 1 base and the J gene lost 0 bases, with 13 bases spanning the gap. In DNA, the CDR3 is TGTGCCAGCAGCTTAGGCGGGACTTCGGGCTCCTACAATGAGCAGTTCTTC. Translation gives CASSLGGTSGSYNEQFF.

The chain carries TRBV9 and TRBJ2-2, with 8 positions matching TRBD1. V gave up 2 bases and J gave up 0 bases; unmatched junction bases: 6. CDR3 length equals 17 residues. The germline gives CDR1 SGDLS, CDR2 YYNGEE. CDR3 residues: CASSVGTGFANTGELFF. For the CDR3, the DNA is TGTGCCAGCAGCGTTGGGACAGGATTCGCGAACACCGGGGAGCTGTTTTTT.

This clone was counted a single time. The chain carries TRBV5-1 and TRBJ1-2; 10 nucleotides align to TRBD1. Germline loops: CDR1 SGHRS, CDR2 YFSETQ. With 6 bases clipped from V and 7 bases from J, the junction kept 9 bases outside the gene matches. CDR3 size: 14 residues. Here the CDR3 reads CASTPGTGDVGYTF. The CDR3, as DNA: TGCGCCAGCACTCCTGGGACAGGGGATGTTGGCTACACCTTC.

This rearrangement joins TRBV7-9 to TRBJ2-1; D is perhaps TRBD2 (5 bases). The V gene's germline CDR1 is SEHNR and CDR2 FQNEAQ (reference sequence). The CDR3 loop spans 15 amino acids. V shed 3 bases and J shed 10 bases, with 19 bases lying between them. The CDR3 sequence is CASSLRGSPRGEQFF. CDR3 DNA: TGTGCCAGCAGCTTGAGAGGATCCCCGAGAGGGGAGCAGTTCTTC.

V gene TRBV11-2 combines with J gene TRBJ2-3; 11 bases fit TRBD1. The V gene's germline CDR1 is SGHAT and CDR2 FQNNGV. This CDR3 is built from 16 residues. V lost 5 bases and J lost 5; bases outside the gene matches: 9. In DNA, the CDR3 is TGTGCCAGCAGCCGAAGGACAGGGGGCTTGGGAGATACGCAGTATTTT. Amino acid sequence: CASSRRTGGLGDTQYF.

This clone was seen a single time. V is TRBV10-3 and J is TRBJ2-1, with TRBD2 matching 13 bases. The length of the CDR3 is 16 residues. CDR1 and CDR2 (germline): ENHRY, SYGVKD. J lost 5 bases, V lost 5 bases, and 6 bases had no gene match. CDR3 sequence: CAISFPGLAGDNEQFF. CDR3 nucleotide sequence: TGTGCCATCAGTTTCCCCGGACTAGCGGGAGACAATGAGCAGTTCTTC.

The chain employs TRBV5-4 and TRBJ2-1; D gene uncertain. Germline V gene data show CDR1 as SGHNT and CDR2 as YYREEE (reference sequence). The CDR3 has 13 residues. The V end was cut by 4 bases, the J end by 5 bases, with 10 bases between. The CDR3 sequence: CASSTRTDNEQFF. Here the CDR3 DNA reads TGTGCCAGCAGCACTCGGACGGACAATGAGCAGTTCTTC.

The chain is built from TRBV5-6 and TRBJ2-3; D is possibly TRBD1 (5 bases). There are 14 residues in the CDR3. Trimming removed 2 bases from V and 4 bases from J, with 11 bases in between. CDR1 SGHDT and CDR2 YYEEEE come from the germline V gene. The CDR3 loop reads CASSLRGIADTQYF. For the CDR3, the DNA is TGTGCCAGCAGCTTAAGGGGTATCGCAGATACGCAGTATTTT. The full variable domain, with the rest looked up from reference TRBV5-6 and TRBJ2-3, is DAGVTQSPTHLIKTRGQQVTLRCSPKSGHDTVSWYQQALGQGPQFIFQYYEEEERQRGNFPDRFSGHQFPNYSSELNVNALLLGDSALYLCASSLRGIADTQYFGPGTRLTVL.

This clone was observed a single time. Other DNA variants within this sample encode the same CDR3. This rearrangement joins TRBV28 to TRBJ2-3; D unresolved. The CDR3 runs 10 residues. The V and J ends lost 5 bases and 5 bases respectively, with 2 bases between them. Germline CDR1 reads MDHEN; CDR2 reads SYDVKM. The CDR3 DNA is TGTGCCAGCAGTGGAGATACGCAGTATTTT. Translation gives CASSGDTQYF.

This rearrangement joins TRBV7-9 to TRBJ2-2; D tentatively fits TRBD1 or TRBD2 (5 bases each). Germline CDR1 reads SEHNR; CDR2 reads FQNEAQ (reference sequence). V was trimmed by 7 bases and J by 7 bases, leaving 22 bases between them. The CDR3 loop spans 16 amino acids. The CDR3 protein is CASTRISRGGYGELFF. The CDR3 DNA sequence: TGTGCCAGCACCCGAATTTCTAGGGGCGGGTACGGGGAGCTGTTTTTT.

The CDR3 is CASSFPGLYLPDEQFF. The CDR3 nucleotides are TGCGCCAGCAGCTTCCCGGGACTATACCTCCCAGATGAGCAGTTCTTC. V gene TRBV5-1 combines with J gene TRBJ2-1; 7 bases are shared with TRBD2. V shed 2 bases and J 8 bases; nucleotides not matched to a gene: 13. The CDR3 sequence is 16 residues long. Germline V gene sequence: CDR1 SGHRS, CDR2 YFSETQ.

As concerns this clone: Other DNA sequences in this sample translate to the same CDR3. The chain has TRBV6-1 and TRBJ1-4; no reliable D call. The CDR3 is made up of 13 amino acids. Looked up from germline, CDR1 is MNHNS and CDR2 is SASEGT. Trimming took 3 bases from V and 3 from J, leaving 5 bases between them. The CDR3 spells CASSDRANEKLFF. CDR3 sequence (DNA): TGTGCCAGCAGTGATCGGGCTAATGAAAAACTGTTTTTT.